Listed here is a single TCR beta chain. The antigen is undetermined. V lost 5 bases and J 2 bases, leaving 19 bases between the germline ends. Germline V lookup: CDR1 MNHEY, CDR2 SMNVEV (reference sequence). The CDR3 is made up of 16 amino acids. The sample originates from a study of shared clonotypes between healthy human individuals. Several immunoSEQ plates received, in even portions, the genomic DNA of each subset. TCRdb's table, derived via immunoSEQ multiplex PCR, lists solely in-frame clones and lacks some. The repertoire holds about 750,000 clones, with more than 85% as singletons. CD45RO negativity and positive selection for CCR7 defined naive CD8 cells, a population that excluded terminally differentiated effector memory CD45RA+ cells. Study-level findings and limits: For naive CD4 cells, roughly 5% of clonotypes were shared across a handful of donors.

The sequencing input was naive CD8+ T cells sorted from blood. This receptor was obtained from a man under 40 in good health. The rearrangement uses TRBV27 and TRBJ2-7; a weak D match, TRBD1 (5 bases). CDR3 in amino acids: CASSPSQGYLAYEQYF. Written as DNA, the CDR3 is TGTGCCAGCAGTCCTTCCCAGGGATACTTGGCCTACGAGCAGTACTTC.